Listed below are T cell receptor beta chains from one sample, sequenced in a study of molecular identifiers for immune sequencing clone quantification. MiXCR was run by TCRdb on the PCR reads, yielding one entry per CDR3 protein. The table includes some 590,000 distinct CDR3 sequences, 25% detected once. The sequenced sample consisted of naive CD8+ T cells from blood, with Jurkat cell RNA spiked in. All receptors derive from a human donor in good health. Some libraries in this study had Jurkat cell RNA spiked in. Both conserved end residues are part of each CDR3. Each record gives: V gene, clone size, J gene, D gene, CDR3 DNA, CDR3 protein. The D gene is left open where the match is weak. Where a row states a size, it is once, few, many or the class of an expanded clone; other rows omit it.

v_call: TRBV27
clone_size: many
j_call: TRBJ2-7
d_call: TRBD2
cdr3_nt: TGTGCCAGCAGGCCCGGACTAGCGGGAGAGGCGGAGCAGTACTTC
cdr3_aa: CASRPGLAGEAEQYF

v_call: TRBV19
clone_size: -
j_call: TRBJ2-1
d_call: -
cdr3_nt: TGTGCCAGTAGTATCCAGATACCATACAATGCGCAGTTCTTC
cdr3_aa: CASSIQIPYNAQFF

v_call: TRBV5-1
clone_size: -
j_call: TRBJ2-2
d_call: TRBD2
cdr3_nt: TGCGCCAGCAAGCTCGAACTAGCGGAAGAGTTCGGGGAGCTGTTTTTT
cdr3_aa: CASKLELAEEFGELFF

v_call: TRBV14
clone_size: -
j_call: TRBJ1-3
d_call: -
cdr3_nt: TGTGCCAGCAGCCAAGCCGCCGGGGTTTGGAGCTCTGGAAACACCATATATTTT
cdr3_aa: CASSQAAGVWSSGNTIYF

v_call: TRBV4-3
clone_size: many
j_call: TRBJ1-5
d_call: TRBD1
cdr3_nt: TGCGCCAGCAGCCAGGGACAGGGGGGCGCTCAGCCCCAGCATTTT
cdr3_aa: CASSQGQGGAQPQHF

v_call: TRBV6-2/TRBV6-3
clone_size: many
j_call: TRBJ2-4
d_call: -
cdr3_nt: TGTGCCAGCAGCCAATTTTTCGCCGGCAAAAACATTCAGTACTTC
cdr3_aa: CASSQFFAGKNIQYF

v_call: TRBV20-1
clone_size: -
j_call: TRBJ2-3
d_call: TRBD1
cdr3_nt: TGCAGTGCTAGAGTTGGGGACAGCACAGATACGCGGTATTTT
cdr3_aa: CSARVGDSTDTRYF

v_call: TRBV4-1
clone_size: few
j_call: TRBJ2-3
d_call: TRBD2
cdr3_nt: TGCGCCAGCAGCCAAGAGGGACTAGTGGGTGCTAGCACAGATACGCAGTATTTT
cdr3_aa: CASSQEGLVGASTDTQYF

v_call: TRBV11-2
clone_size: -
j_call: TRBJ2-7
d_call: -
cdr3_nt: TGTGCCAGCAGCCCCGGTTCCCTCTCCTACGAGCAGTACTTC
cdr3_aa: CASSPGSLSYEQYF

v_call: TRBV20-1
clone_size: many
j_call: TRBJ2-7
d_call: -
cdr3_nt: TGCAGTGCTAGAGATTTGACACTTACCTACGAGCAGTACTTC
cdr3_aa: CSARDLTLTYEQYF

v_call: TRBV20-1
clone_size: -
j_call: TRBJ2-2
d_call: -
cdr3_nt: TGCAGTGCTAGAGCGGTTGATACCGGGGAGCTGTTTTTT
cdr3_aa: CSARAVDTGELFF

v_call: TRBV3-1
clone_size: few
j_call: TRBJ2-7
d_call: -
cdr3_nt: TGTGCCAGCAGCCAAGAGGCGGGGTACTACGAGCAGTACTTC
cdr3_aa: CASSQEAGYYEQYF

v_call: TRBV3-1
clone_size: -
j_call: TRBJ2-7
d_call: -
cdr3_nt: TGTGCCAGCAGTCAACAGGGGGGGTGGACTAGCGTCGCCGAGCAGTACTTC
cdr3_aa: CASSQQGGWTSVAEQYF

v_call: TRBV27
clone_size: few
j_call: TRBJ2-4
d_call: -
cdr3_nt: TGTGCCAGCAGTTTATCCCAAGCCAAAAACATTCAGTACTTC
cdr3_aa: CASSLSQAKNIQYF

v_call: TRBV4-3
clone_size: many
j_call: TRBJ2-7
d_call: -
cdr3_nt: TGCGCCAGCAGCCAAGACTCCAGGTCCTACGAGCAGTACTTC
cdr3_aa: CASSQDSRSYEQYF

v_call: TRBV14
clone_size: -
j_call: TRBJ2-5
d_call: -
cdr3_nt: TGTGCCAGCAGCCAAGGGGGGACGGGTCGGCAAGAGACCCAGTACTTC
cdr3_aa: CASSQGGTGRQETQYF

v_call: TRBV24-1
clone_size: many
j_call: TRBJ2-1
d_call: -
cdr3_nt: TGTGCCACCAGTGACCACCGAGCCGGGGAGTATGAGCAGTTCTTC
cdr3_aa: CATSDHRAGEYEQFF

v_call: TRBV19
clone_size: -
j_call: TRBJ2-7
d_call: -
cdr3_nt: TGTGCCAGTAGTATAGTTGTCAGCAACGAGCAGTACTTC
cdr3_aa: CASSIVVSNEQYF

v_call: TRBV4-3
clone_size: few
j_call: TRBJ1-1
d_call: -
cdr3_nt: TGCGCCAGCAGCCAAGATCTGGCAGGCGACACTGAAGCTTTCTTT
cdr3_aa: CASSQDLAGDTEAFF

v_call: TRBV20-1
clone_size: -
j_call: TRBJ2-1
d_call: TRBD2
cdr3_nt: TGCAGTGCTGATGGACTAGCGGGAGTGGGTGAGCAGTTCTTC
cdr3_aa: CSADGLAGVGEQFF

v_call: TRBV7-2
clone_size: -
j_call: TRBJ2-5
d_call: -
cdr3_nt: TGTGCCAGCGGAATAGATAGGGCGACCCAGTACTTC
cdr3_aa: CASGIDRATQYF

v_call: TRBV7-6
clone_size: many
j_call: TRBJ2-5
d_call: TRBD2
cdr3_nt: TGTGCCAGCAGCTCCCGACTAGCTCCCGACCAGTACTTC
cdr3_aa: CASSSRLAPDQYF

v_call: TRBV28
clone_size: once
j_call: TRBJ2-1
d_call: TRBD2
cdr3_nt: TGTGCCAGCAGTTTGGGAGGGGCTAGCGGGGCCAGCTCCTACAATGAGCAGTTCTTC
cdr3_aa: CASSLGGASGASSYNEQFF

v_call: TRBV20-1
clone_size: few
j_call: TRBJ1-2
d_call: -
cdr3_nt: TGCAGTGCTAGAGACGGGATCGTTTACTTC
cdr3_aa: CSARDGIVYF

v_call: TRBV27
clone_size: -
j_call: TRBJ2-3
d_call: TRBD2
cdr3_nt: TGTGCCAGCAGTTTATCGGGACTAGCGTTTAGCACAGATACGCAGTATTTT
cdr3_aa: CASSLSGLAFSTDTQYF

v_call: TRBV6-2/TRBV6-3
clone_size: many
j_call: TRBJ1-5
d_call: -
cdr3_nt: TGTGCCAGCAGCCTACAGGGCTTCAATCAGCCCCAGCATTTT
cdr3_aa: CASSLQGFNQPQHF

v_call: TRBV2
clone_size: -
j_call: TRBJ1-2
d_call: -
cdr3_nt: TGTGCCAGCAGTCGATCAGGGAGCACTAACTATGGCTACACCTTC
cdr3_aa: CASSRSGSTNYGYTF